The next 14 T cell receptor beta chains were all read from a single sample in a study of shared clonotypes between healthy human individuals. The repertoire was sequenced with immunoSEQ multiplex PCR; TCRdb's copy has only in-frame clones and lacks some. The sample includes a few million clones, just over 90% of them seen just once. Naivety among CD8 cells was defined by CD45RO negativity and positive CCR7 selection, thereby excluding terminally differentiated effector memory CD45RA+ cells. Sequencing was performed on naive CD8+ T cells from PBMCs. These receptors came from a man aged 18 to 29 in good health. Some clones in this sample may be carry-over from other donors' samples.

The chain is built from TRBV4-2 and TRBJ2-7; perhaps D is TRBD1 or TRBD2 (5 bases each). CDR1 and CDR2 from the germline V gene are LGHNA and YNFKEQ. Trimming shortened V by 1 base and J by 4 bases, and 14 bases separated the two germline ends. The CDR3 spans 15 residues. The CDR3, as DNA: TGTGCCAGCAGCCAAGGGGTCGGGACGAGGTACGAGCAGTACTTC. Translation gives CASSQGVGTRYEQYF.

With regard to this clone: Other DNA variants within this sample encode the same CDR3. V is TRBV7-9 and J is TRBJ2-5, with 9 bases lining up with TRBD1. With V trimmed by 2 bases and J by 3 bases, 4 bases remained unmatched. CDR1 and CDR2 (germline): SEHNR, FQNEAQ (reference sequence). This CDR3 is built from 15 residues. In nucleotides, the CDR3 is TGTGCCAGCAGCTTAAGACAGGGGGTTGAAGAGACCCAGTACTTC. Amino acid sequence: CASSLRQGVEETQYF. Together with reference TRBV7-9 and TRBJ2-5, the CDR3 gives the full variable domain: DTGVSQNPRHKITKRGQNVTFRCDPISEHNRLYWYRQTLGQGPEFLTYFQNEAQLEKSRLLSDRFSAERPKGSFSTLEIQRTEQGDSAMYLCASSLRQGVEETQYFGPGTRLLVL.

The table lists this clone with a few counts. J is TRBJ1-2 and V is TRBV30; unclear D gene. Germline V gene lookup returns CDR1 GTSNPN and CDR2 SVGIG (reference sequence). Trimming stripped 8 bases from V and 2 bases from J, with 12 bases between. The CDR3 covers 12 residues. CDR3 DNA sequence: TGTGCCCAAGAGGAATACAACTATGGCTACACCTTC. Residues: CAQEEYNYGYTF.

This chain joins TRBV7-2 and TRBJ1-1, with TRBD1 identical over 8 bases. The CDR3 runs to 16 residues. After removal of 3 bases from V and 4 bases from J, the junction contained 10 bases not matched to a gene. Germline CDR1 and CDR2: SGHTA and FQGNSA. CDR3 DNA: TGTGCCAGCAGCTTCCCAGGGGGCGTCTCAGGCACTGAAGCTTTCTTT. It is translated as CASSFPGGVSGTEAFF.

V usage is TRBV7-2 and J usage is TRBJ2-1, with D perhaps TRBD2 (6 bases). With 2 bases removed from V and 8 bases from J, the gap between germline ends came to 13 bases. The CDR3 length is 14 residues. The V gene's germline CDR1 is SGHTA and CDR2 FQGNSA. CDR3 protein: CASSLITSSHEQFF. For the CDR3, the DNA is TGTGCCAGCAGCTTAATAACTAGCTCCCATGAGCAGTTCTTC.

This rearrangement joins TRBV29-1 to TRBJ1-2, with 10 bases aligning to TRBD1. Germline V gene lookup returns CDR1 SQVTM and CDR2 ANQGSEA. V gave up 5 bases and J gave up 3 bases; unmatched junction bases: 12. The CDR3 spans 16 residues. The CDR3 DNA sequence: TGCAGCGTTCAGGACAGGGGGGGTGAGGGCTACTATGGCTACACCTTC. Translated: CSVQDRGGEGYYGYTF.

The V and J genes are TRBV27 and TRBJ2-5; D is perhaps TRBD1 (6 bases). Germline CDR1 and CDR2: MNHEY and SMNVEV (reference sequence). V was pared by 3 bases and J by 5 bases, with 13 bases between. This CDR3 is built from 14 residues. Written as DNA, the CDR3 is TGTGCCAGCAGTTTGACAGGCCCGGAGGAGACCCAGTACTTC. It specifies CASSLTGPEETQYF.

The J gene is TRBJ2-1, the V gene TRBV11-2, with D tentatively TRBD2 (5 bases). CDR1 is SGHAT, CDR2 FQNNGV, per germline. V was trimmed by 3 bases and J by 6 bases, leaving 18 bases between them. CDR3 length: 16 residues. The CDR3 spells CASSFLNTLAPNEQFF. The CDR3 bases are TGTGCCAGCAGCTTTTTAAATACTCTAGCACCCAATGAGCAGTTCTTC.

V usage is TRBV9 and J usage is TRBJ2-1; 13 bases are a match to TRBD2. CDR1 SGDLS and CDR2 YYNGEE come from the germline V gene. V dropped 2 bases and J dropped 9; count of bases not matched to a gene: 5. This CDR3 is built from 15 residues. CDR3 loop: CASSVGLAGAGEQFF. The CDR3 nucleotides are TGTGCCAGCAGCGTCGGACTAGCGGGAGCCGGTGAGCAGTTCTTC.

Notes on this clone: Its ends do not fully match the called genes, so a read error is possible. The identical CDR3 is also encoded by other nucleotide sequences in the sample. This chain uses TRBV29-1 with TRBJ2-1, with 7 bases lining up with TRBD1. Per the germline V gene, CDR1 is SQVTM and CDR2 is ANQGSEA. This CDR3 region has 14 residues. The CDR3 coding sequence is TGCAGCGTAGAAGGGACAGCATCCTACAATGAGCAGTTCTTC. This translates into CSVEGTASYNEQFF.

This clone was observed a single time. The chain joins TRBV28 to TRBJ1-5; the D gene is possibly TRBD1 (6 bases). CDR3 length: 18 residues. V was clipped by 4 bases and J by 2 bases, with 21 bases between them. In germline, CDR1 is MDHEN, CDR2 SYDVKM. Here the CDR3 DNA reads TGTGCCAGCAGTTGGACAGTGTTAAAGGGTTCAGGCAATCAGCCCCAGCATTTT. Translating gives CASSWTVLKGSGNQPQHF.

The rearrangement joins TRBV7-2 to TRBJ2-1, with D hard to call. The V and J ends lost 5 bases and 5 bases respectively, with 7 bases between them. The length of the CDR3 is 12 residues. Germline V lookup: CDR1 SGHTA, CDR2 FQGNSA. The CDR3 sequence: CASSPRHNEQFF. The CDR3 nucleotides are TGTGCCAGCAGCCCCAGGCACAATGAGCAGTTCTTC.

The DNA for the CDR3 is TGTGCCAGCAGCCAAGGAGTTAGCGGGACTTACGAGCAGTACTTC. This sequence encodes CASSQGVSGTYEQYF. The chain combines TRBV4-2 with TRBJ2-7, with TRBD2 identical over 8 bases. Germline V lookup: CDR1 LGHNA, CDR2 YNFKEQ. CDR3 length equals 15 residues. V lost 1 base to trimming and J lost 4 bases; unmatched junction nucleotides: 6.

V gene TRBV7-2 combines with J gene TRBJ2-7; 7 bases line up with TRBD2. V lost 0 bases and J lost 2; bases outside the gene matches: 1. Germline CDR1 and CDR2: SGHTA and FQGNSA. The CDR3 is 14 residues long. Here the CDR3 DNA reads TGTGCCAGCAGCTTAGCGGGGAGGGCCTACGAGCAGTACTTC. Amino acids: CASSLAGRAYEQYF.